This T cell receptor beta chain was documented in a study of T-cell memory formation after mild COVID-19. TCRdb recomputed calls from the 5' RACE reads with MiXCR, one row per CDR3 protein. The table lists 250,000 to 350,000 distinct CDR3 sequences, roughly a fifth of them singletons, with 21% in the top ten. As for this clonotype: An end of the junction does not agree with germline; a read error may underlie this.

The germline V gene encodes CDR1 SSHAT and CDR2 FNYEAQ (reference sequence). The CDR3 covers 13 residues. This TCR was sampled from a man younger than 30 who had mild COVID-19 (a few samples of this study predate the infection). Cell type and time point are not known. The sequenced sample was PBMCs or a T cell subset sorted from them (not recorded which). The genes are TRBV7-7 and TRBJ2-5; the match to TRBD1 covers 10 bases. CDR3 in DNA: TGTGCTAGCAGCTCGGGACAGGGGCAGACCCAGTACTTC. This encodes CASSSGQGQTQYF.